The 32 T cell receptor beta chains in this list originate from one sample, sequenced in a study of patients and donors after allogeneic stem cell transplantation. In TCRdb, the RT-PCR reads were re-called with MiXCR into one record per CDR3 protein. The table has hundreds of thousands of distinct CDR3 sequences, under 20% seen once; the top ten hold around 6.8%. The sequencing input was blood, either unsorted or a sorted T cell fraction (not recorded which). These TCRs come from a human donor who was either an allogeneic HSCT recipient or a stem cell or donor lymphocyte infusion donor (not recorded which). It is not recorded whose cells these are; they may come from a transplant donor.

The chain recombines TRBV7-6 with TRBJ1-1; D remains ambiguous. The germline V gene encodes CDR1 SGHVS and CDR2 FNYEAQ. This CDR3 comprises 14 residues. V gave up 3 bases and J gave up 4 bases, with 12 bases separating them. CDR3 sequence reads: CASSLTTWGTEAFF. The DNA of the CDR3 is TGTGCCAGCAGCTTGACAACCTGGGGCACTGAAGCTTTCTTT.

The sample holds many counts of this clonotype. The CDR3 protein is CASSQLLAGANEQFF. DNA for the CDR3: TGTGCCAGCAGCCAACTACTAGCGGGAGCCAATGAGCAGTTCTTC. V and J are TRBV3-1 and TRBJ2-1, with 11 nucleotides matching TRBD2. V dropped 2 bases and J dropped 6; count of bases not matched to a gene: 3. This CDR3 is built from 15 residues. From germline, CDR1 is LGHDT and CDR2 YNNKEL (reference sequence).

Here the CDR3 DNA reads TGTGCCAGCTCTCTCCCTGGGGGTAGCAATCAGCCCCAGCATTTT. As protein: CASSLPGGSNQPQHF. V gene TRBV18 combines with J gene TRBJ1-5; TRBD1 might be the D (5 bases). Germline CDR1 and CDR2: KGHSH and LQKENI. The CDR3 extends over 15 amino acids. Deletions cut 6 bases from V and 0 bases from J, with 12 bases between.

This chain connects TRBV11-2 to TRBJ2-1, with 13 bases matching TRBD2. V lost 6 bases, J lost 5 bases, and 1 base stayed unmatched. This CDR3 is 14 amino acids long. Germline V gene data show CDR1 as SGHAT and CDR2 as FQNNGV. CDR3 in DNA: TGTGCCAGCAGGACTAGCGGGAGGAACAATGAGCAGTTCTTC. The encoded protein is CASRTSGRNNEQFF.

This clonotype was observed a few times. The V call is TRBV5-5, the J call TRBJ2-5, with 9 bases fitting TRBD2. The germline CDR1 and CDR2 sequences are SGHKS and YYEKEE (reference sequence). Germline trimming cut 4 bases from V and 3 bases from J; bases unmatched to any gene: 4. This CDR3 is 14 amino acids long. The CDR3 coding sequence is TGTGCCAGCAGCCCTGGGACTAGCAAAGAGACCCAGTACTTC. Translation gives CASSPGTSKETQYF.

This clonotype was counted only a few times. This chain joins TRBV6-1 and TRBJ1-4; TRBD1 is a possible D gene (5 bases). Per germline, CDR1 MNHNS and CDR2 SASEGT. V dropped 6 bases and J dropped 8 bases, with 19 bases sitting between them. The CDR3 consists of 15 residues. The CDR3 coding sequence is TGTGCCAGCAGCCCAGGCGGGGGTCGAGGAGAAAAACTGTTTTTT. Encoded protein: CASSPGGGRGEKLFF.

This rearrangement joins TRBV24-1 to TRBJ2-7; D unresolved. V shed 4 bases and J shed 6 bases, with 9 bases lying between them. CDR1 and CDR2 (germline): KGHDR, SFDVKD. CDR3 length equals 12 residues. For the CDR3, the DNA is TGTGCCACCAGTGAAGGAAGGTCCGAGCAGTACTTC. Translation: CATSEGRSEQYF.

In this sample, this clonotype turned up a few times. The junction differs from germline at one of its ends, possibly a read error. The rearrangement joins TRBV9 to TRBJ2-1; a possible D gene is TRBD1 (5 bases). Germline V gene sequence: CDR1 SGDLS, CDR2 YYNGEE. This CDR3 has 13 amino acids. The CDR3 DNA follows: TGTGCCAGCAGCCTATACAGGTACAAGGAGCAGTTCTTC. Translation gives CASSLYRYKEQFF.

V gene TRBV30 combines with J gene TRBJ2-3, with 12 bases lining up with TRBD2. CDR1 is GTSNPN and CDR2 is SVGIG in the germline V gene (reference sequence). This CDR3 has 13 residues. Losses at the gene ends were 6 bases for V and 6 bases for J; bases not matched to a gene: 4. In DNA, the CDR3 is TGTGCCTGTACTAGCGGGAGGTCGGATACGCAGTATTTT. It specifies CACTSGRSDTQYF.

This clonotype has a count of ten or more. The V and J genes are TRBV12-3 or TRBV12-4 and TRBJ1-1; TRBD1 agrees at 8 bases. The CDR3 totals 13 residues. Trimming took 5 bases from V and 7 from J; bases not matched to a gene: 6. This CDR3 reads CASSRTGLGEAFF. DNA of the CDR3: TGTGCCAGCAGTCGGACAGGGTTGGGTGAAGCTTTCTTT.

The table lists this clonotype with a few counts. The V and J genes are TRBV20-1 and TRBJ2-1; a possible D gene is TRBD1 (5 bases). This CDR3 is 15 amino acids long. Germline values: CDR1 DFQATT, CDR2 SNEGSKA (reference sequence). The CDR3 DNA follows: TGCAGCGCCAGGGCAGGGAACTGGGCGAGCGATGAGCAGTTCTTC. This codes for CSARAGNWASDEQFF.

The chain couples TRBV4-3 to TRBJ2-1, with a weak D call TRBD2 (5 bases). Trimming removed 8 bases from V and 9 bases from J, with 17 bases in between. CDR3 length: 13 amino acids. Germline V gene sequence: CDR1 LGHNA, CDR2 YSLEER. Written as DNA, the CDR3 is TGCGCCAGCGGCGAACTAGTATCAGGTGAGCAGTTCTTC. This codes for CASGELVSGEQFF.

At least ten counts were recorded for this clonotype. V is TRBV5-1 and J is TRBJ2-7; perhaps TRBD2 as D (5 bases). V lost 4 bases to trimming and J lost 5 bases, with 10 bases between them. The CDR3 is 12 residues long. Germline-derived CDR1 and CDR2 are SGHRS and YFSETQ. The CDR3 DNA reads as TGCGCCAGCAGCGGGAGCGGCAACGAGCAGTACTTC. It translates to CASSGSGNEQYF.

This clonotype has a handful of counts. The rearrangement uses TRBV6-2 or TRBV6-3 and TRBJ2-7, with D possibly TRBD1 on 6 matching bases. The CDR3 covers 15 residues. The germline V and J ends were trimmed by 3 bases and 3 bases, with 15 bases remaining between them. Germline values: CDR1 MNHEY, CDR2 SVGEGT. Here the CDR3 DNA reads TGTGCCAGCAGTTATTTTCGGGACACGTACTACGAGCAGTACTTC. Translating gives CASSYFRDTYYEQYF.

The chain joins TRBV25-1 to TRBJ2-3; tentative D call: TRBD2 (6 bases). Germline lookup yields CDR1 MGHDK and CDR2 SYGVNS. The CDR3 covers 15 residues. V lost 3 bases, J lost 2 bases, and 12 bases lay in between. The DNA of the CDR3 is TGTGCCAGCAGTGACAGGACTATCATCACAGATACGCAGTATTTT. Protein: CASSDRTIITDTQYF.

This clonotype has a handful of counts. The chain couples TRBV4-3 to TRBJ1-3, with no clear D. CDR1 LGHNA and CDR2 YSLEER come from the germline V gene. Trimming stripped 0 bases from V and 0 bases from J, with 12 bases between. CDR3 length equals 17 residues. CDR3 in amino acids: CASSQDPGGSSGNTIYF. The CDR3 nucleotides are TGCGCCAGCAGCCAAGATCCTGGAGGCTCCTCTGGAAACACCATATATTTT.

This clonotype was picked up many times. The rearrangement uses TRBV5-1 and TRBJ1-1; D gene unclear. The CDR3 is 11 amino acids. The V end was cut by 6 bases, the J end by 5 bases, with 8 bases between. The germline V gene encodes CDR1 SGHRS and CDR2 YFSETQ. CDR3 in DNA: TGCGCCAGCAAGGGAGGAACTGAAGCTTTCTTT. Protein: CASKGGTEAFF.

This clonotype was picked up many times. In DNA form, the CDR3 reads TGTGCCAGCAGCTTAAACAGGGCCGGAACTGAAGCTTTCTTT. It is translated as CASSLNRAGTEAFF. This sequence joins TRBV7-2 and TRBJ1-1; a weak D match, TRBD1 (6 bases). V shed 2 bases and J shed 5 bases, with 12 bases lying between them. The CDR3 loop spans 14 amino acids. Germline V gives CDR1 SGHTA, CDR2 FQGNSA.

The chain couples TRBV7-9 to TRBJ2-2; 8 bases align to TRBD2. The V gene's germline CDR1 is SEHNR and CDR2 FQNEAQ (reference sequence). CDR3 size: 15 residues. Germline trimming cut 2 bases from V and 8 bases from J; bases unmatched to any gene: 7. This chain's CDR3 is CASSLFPSGPGELFF. DNA for the CDR3: TGTGCCAGCAGCTTATTCCCTAGCGGGCCAGGGGAGCTGTTTTTT.

This clonotype was seen many times. The chain combines TRBV4-3 with TRBJ1-4; 7 nucleotides agree with TRBD1. Germline V gene lookup returns CDR1 LGHNA and CDR2 YSLEER. There are 15 residues in the CDR3. With 0 bases clipped from V and 4 bases from J, the junction kept 2 bases outside the gene matches. The CDR3, as DNA: TGCGCCAGCAGCCAAGACAGGGGGGGTAATGAAAAACTGTTTTTT. Its protein is CASSQDRGGNEKLFF.

The table lists this clonotype with a few counts. The genes are TRBV6-2 or TRBV6-3 and TRBJ2-5, with TRBD2 matching 9 bases. The V and J ends lost 2 bases and 5 bases, in that order; junction bases with no gene match: 9. This CDR3 spans 16 amino acids. Germline assignment: CDR1 MNHEY and CDR2 SVGEGT. Here the CDR3 DNA reads TGTGCCAGCAGTTACACCGCGGGGGGGCCGAGGGAGACCCAGTACTTC. This sequence encodes CASSYTAGGPRETQYF.

The rearrangement links TRBV6-5 to TRBJ1-3; TRBD1 is a possible D gene (5 bases). CDR3 length: 15 amino acids. Germline V CDR1 and CDR2: MNHEY, SVGAGI. V lost 3 bases and J lost 2, with 11 bases in between. As DNA, the CDR3 is TGTGCCAGCAGTTATTTCGGAGGGGCTGGAAACACCATATATTTT. Protein product: CASSYFGGAGNTIYF.

This chain uses TRBV18 with TRBJ2-1; D unclear. This CDR3 region has 13 residues. Trimming left V 3 bases short and J 5 bases short, with 8 bases between. Germline V gene lookup returns CDR1 KGHSH and CDR2 LQKENI. The DNA for the CDR3 is TGTGCCAGCTCACCTCTACAAAACAATGAGCAGTTCTTC. This gives the protein CASSPLQNNEQFF.

This clonotype has just a few counts. The chain is built from TRBV5-1 and TRBJ2-2, with 8 bases matching TRBD1. Trimming at V came to 0 bases and at J to 4 bases, leaving 2 bases not matched to a gene. The length of the CDR3 is 15 residues. Germline CDR1 SGHRS, CDR2 YFSETQ. CDR3: CASSLGQGFTGELFF. As DNA, the CDR3 is TGCGCCAGCAGCTTGGGACAGGGGTTCACCGGGGAGCTGTTTTTT.

This clonotype was detected only a few times. The chain links TRBV7-3 to TRBJ2-5; D is perhaps TRBD1 (6 bases). Germline-derived CDR1 and CDR2 are SGHTA and FQGTGA. The CDR3 totals 17 residues. The V end was cut by 1 base, the J end by 4 bases, with 19 bases between. The CDR3 loop reads CASSLMRGHQLGETQYF. As DNA, the CDR3 is TGTGCCAGCAGCTTAATGAGGGGACACCAACTTGGAGAGACCCAGTACTTC.

The chain uses TRBV6-1 and TRBJ1-5; TRBD1 is a possible D gene (5 bases). CDR1 is MNHNS, CDR2 SASEGT, per germline. This CDR3 is built from 16 residues. The V and J ends lost 6 bases and 1 base respectively, with 16 bases between them. CDR3 sequence: CASRRRTQGSNQPQHF. CDR3 sequence (DNA): TGTGCCAGCAGACGGCGGACCCAGGGAAGCAATCAGCCCCAGCATTTT.

This clonotype has at least ten counts. This chain connects TRBV25-1 to TRBJ1-6; TRBD1 matches 8 bases. With 3 bases clipped from V and 10 bases from J, the junction kept 5 bases outside the gene matches. The CDR3 is 14 residues long. Germline V gene data show CDR1 as MGHDK and CDR2 as SYGVNS. CDR3 bases: TGTGCCAGCAGTGACAGACAGGGGCTCTCACCCCTCCACTTT. Translating it yields CASSDRQGLSPLHF. Combining the CDR3 with reference TRBV25-1 and TRBJ1-6 gives the whole variable domain EADIYQTPRYLVIGTGKKITLECSQTMGHDKMYWYQQDPGMELHLIHYSYGVNSTEKGDLSSESTVSRIRTEHFPLTLESARPSHTSQYLCASSDRQGLSPLHFGNGTRLTVT.

This clonotype showed up just a few times. The chain joins TRBV5-1 to TRBJ2-3; 9 bases are shared with TRBD1. CDR3 length: 16 residues. The ends lost 0 bases at V and 1 base at J; junction bases unmatched: 3. Per the germline V gene, CDR1 is SGHRS and CDR2 is YFSETQ. The CDR3 nucleotides are TGCGCCAGCAGCTTGGACAGGGGGCTTCGCACAGATACGCAGTATTTT. Translation: CASSLDRGLRTDTQYF.

This clonotype appeared many times. The rearrangement links TRBV7-8 to TRBJ2-1; no clear D gene. Germline assignment: CDR1 SGHVS and CDR2 FQNEAQ. V lost 2 bases, J lost 3 bases, and 5 bases lay in between. The CDR3 loop spans 13 amino acids. As DNA, the CDR3 is TGTGCCAGCAGCTTATGGGACTACAATGAGCAGTTCTTC. Translating gives CASSLWDYNEQFF.

This clonotype was detected many times. V and J are TRBV29-1 and TRBJ1-1; tentative D call: TRBD1 (6 bases). Germline-derived CDR1 and CDR2 are SQVTM and ANQGSEA. V lost 7 bases, J lost 2 bases, and 11 bases lay in between. The CDR3 extends over 12 amino acids. As DNA, the CDR3 is TGCAGCGCCACAGGGACTAACACTGAAGCTTTCTTT. As protein: CSATGTNTEAFF. Filled out from reference TRBV29-1 and TRBJ1-1, the complete variable domain reads SAVISQKPSRDICQRGTSLTIQCQVDSQVTMMFWYRQQPGQSLTLIATANQGSEATYESGFVIDKFPISRPNLTFSTLTVSNMSPEDSSIYLCSATGTNTEAFFGQGTRLTVV.

V is TRBV7-6 and J is TRBJ1-1; D might be TRBD1 (5 bases). V was trimmed by 4 bases and J by 5 bases, leaving 11 bases between them. Germline CDR1 reads SGHVS; CDR2 reads FNYEAQ. The length of the CDR3 is 13 residues. CDR3 DNA: TGTGCCAGCAGCTCGACAGCTTTTACTGAAGCTTTCTTT. It translates to CASSSTAFTEAFF.

V is TRBV5-1 and J is TRBJ1-1; D is perhaps TRBD1 (6 bases). Trimming pared 4 bases from V and 4 bases from J, leaving 17 bases between. The CDR3 runs to 15 residues. Germline values: CDR1 SGHRS, CDR2 YFSETQ. The CDR3 reads CASSVIGGAGTEAFF. CDR3 DNA: TGCGCCAGCAGCGTGATAGGGGGGGCGGGCACTGAAGCTTTCTTT.